This T cell receptor (beta chain) was documented in a study of blood T cell repertoires in COVID-19. V dropped 2 bases and J dropped 0 bases, with 12 bases sitting between them. Germline-derived CDR1 and CDR2 are MDHEN and SYDVKM. This CDR3 contains 16 residues. As originally analysed: Reference gene primers were amplified, and this amplification served to estimate nucleated cell counts. Here immunoSEQ multiplex PCR was the method, and the copy in TCRdb shows in-frame clones only, minus some. That table supplies the V and J calls and clone size; D and trimming were determined from the DNA. The table shows roughly 120,000 clones, with 65% to 90% occurring only once.

The chain is built from TRBV28 and TRBJ2-3, with D possibly being TRBD2 (7 bases). Source material: peripheral blood. This sequence originates from an older man with acute or convalescent COVID-19. The CDR3 reads CASSLRGADSTDTQYF. The CDR3 DNA follows: TGTGCCAGCAGTTTACGGGGGGCTGACAGCACAGATACGCAGTATTTT. The whole variable domain, filled in from reference TRBV28 and TRBJ2-3, reads DVKVTQSSRYLVKRTGEKVFLECVQDMDHENMFWYRQDPGLGLRLIYFSYDVKMKEKGDIPEGYSVSREKKERFSLILESASTNQTSMYLCASSLRGADSTDTQYFGPGTRLTVL.